The 15 T cell receptor beta chains in this list originate from one sample, sequenced in a study of T cell repertoires in cytomegalovirus infection. No antigens are known for them. Each CDR3 protein gets one entry after TCRdb re-called the reads with MiXCR. The top ten hold roughly 13% of the sample, which has approximately 770,000 distinct CDR3 sequences, under 35% seen once. The sequences come from cultured CD8+ T cells from PBMCs, collected from culture after CMV antigen stimulation. These receptors all stem from a human donor in good health (CMV status not recorded). Some clones in this sample may be carry-over from other donors' samples.

There are a few counts of this clonotype. The CDR3 region has the DNA TGCAGTGCTAGAGGGTTAGAGGGGACAGAAGCTTTCTTT. Protein: CSARGLEGTEAFF. The genes are TRBV20-1 and TRBJ1-1; maybe TRBD1 (6 bases). The ends were cut back, 1 base at V and 8 bases at J, with 14 bases in the middle. This CDR3 has 13 residues. Germline loops: CDR1 DFQATT, CDR2 SNEGSKA (reference sequence).

The J gene is TRBJ2-7, the V gene TRBV7-4; 8 bases are a match to TRBD2. Per the germline V gene, CDR1 is SGHVT and CDR2 is SQSDAQ. The V and J ends lost 10 bases and 2 bases, in that order; junction bases with no gene match: 4. The CDR3 runs to 12 residues. CDR3 loop: CATGSGAYEQYF. The CDR3 bases are TGTGCCACGGGTAGCGGGGCCTACGAGCAGTACTTC.

On this clonotype: The germline gene is not matched at one end of the junction; a read error may be the cause. J is TRBJ2-1 and V is TRBV7-6; D call uncertain. In germline, CDR1 is SGHVS, CDR2 FNYEAQ. The CDR3 is 11 amino acids. The CDR3 bases are TGTGTCAGCAGCGCTGGGTATGAGCAGTTCTTC. Its protein is CVSSAGYEQFF.

In its sample, this clonotype was seen many times. V gene TRBV10-3 combines with J gene TRBJ1-2, with TRBD1 identical over 7 bases. The ends lost 11 bases at V and 2 bases at J; junction bases unmatched: 5. Germline V CDR1 and CDR2: ENHRY, SYGVKD. The CDR3 consists of 12 residues. CDR3 in DNA: TGTGCCCTAAGACAGGGCAACTATGGCTACACCTTC. As protein: CALRQGNYGYTF.

The V gene is TRBV28, the J gene TRBJ1-2; 8 positions match TRBD1. Germline CDR1 MDHEN, CDR2 SYDVKM. The CDR3 extends over 14 amino acids. After removal of 7 bases from V and 4 bases from J, the junction contained 8 bases not matched to a gene. CDR3 sequence (DNA): TGTGCCAGCACCCGGGACAGGCCCTTCTATGGCTACACCTTC. Its protein is CASTRDRPFYGYTF.

This clonotype was counted a few times. V and J are TRBV7-2 and TRBJ2-1; perhaps D is TRBD1 or TRBD2 (5 bases each). Germline V lookup: CDR1 SGHTA, CDR2 FQGNSA. V dropped 5 bases and J dropped 9 bases, with 14 bases sitting between them. This CDR3 has 13 residues. CDR3 protein: CASSRGGRSEQFF. The CDR3 nucleotides read TGTGCCAGCAGCCGTGGGGGTAGGTCTGAGCAGTTCTTC. The entire variable domain, with the rest obtained from reference TRBV7-2 and TRBJ2-1, is as follows: GAGVSQSPSNKVTEKGKDVELRCDPISGHTALYWYRQSLGQGLEFLIYFQGNSAPDKSGLPSDRFSAERTGGSVSTLTIQRTQQEDSAVYLCASSRGGRSEQFFGPGTRLTVL.

V is TRBV4-1 and J is TRBJ1-1, with a tentative D call TRBD1 (5 bases). V shed 4 bases and J shed 0 bases, with 15 bases lying between them. This CDR3 has 16 residues. CDR1 MGHRA and CDR2 YSYEKL come from the germline V gene. CDR3 coding DNA: TGCGCCAGCAGCCCATCCGGGGCTGATATGAACACTGAAGCTTTCTTT. Amino acid sequence: CASSPSGADMNTEAFF.

The chain uses TRBV6-5 and TRBJ2-1; D possibly corresponds to TRBD1 (7 bases). Trimming took 0 bases from V and 3 from J, leaving 15 bases between them. CDR1 MNHEY and CDR2 SVGAGI come from the germline V gene. This CDR3 comprises 17 residues. The CDR3 region has the DNA TGTGCCAGCAGTTACTCTCCCAGGGGGGTTATCTACAATGAGCAGTTCTTC. The encoded protein is CASSYSPRGVIYNEQFF.

This clonotype was counted a few times. The CDR3 reads CASSIDLGAGGRYNEQFF. CDR3 DNA sequence: TGTGCCAGTAGTATAGACCTAGGAGCGGGGGGTCGCTACAATGAGCAGTTCTTC. The rearrangement links TRBV19 to TRBJ2-1; 9 bases are shared with TRBD2. Germline-derived CDR1 and CDR2 are LNHDA and SQIVND (reference sequence). J lost 3 bases, V lost 0 bases, and 9 bases had no gene match. This CDR3 is built from 18 residues.

CDR3 sequence (DNA): TGTGCCAGCAGCCACATGACAGGGGGCTCTGGGGCCAACGTCCTGACTTTC. It yields the protein CASSHMTGGSGANVLTF. The chain carries TRBV4-2 and TRBJ2-6, with 9 positions matching TRBD1. Germline V gene sequence: CDR1 LGHNA, CDR2 YNFKEQ. The V gene end was trimmed by 3 bases and the J gene end by 0 bases; junction bases not matched to a gene: 3. The CDR3 has 17 residues.

The chain combines TRBV2 with TRBJ1-1, with D maybe TRBD1 (5 bases). V shed 7 bases and J shed 2 bases, with 17 bases lying between them. The CDR3 covers 15 residues. The germline V gene encodes CDR1 SNHLY and CDR2 FYNNEI. The CDR3 is CASNILGVSNTEAFF. CDR3 bases: TGTGCCAGCAATATCTTAGGGGTCTCTAACACTGAAGCTTTCTTT.

The chain couples TRBV6-6 to TRBJ1-5, with D tentatively TRBD1 (6 bases). CDR3 size: 14 residues. The V end lost 5 bases, the J end lost 6 bases, and 14 bases lay between the germline ends. Germline V gives CDR1 MNHNY, CDR2 SVGAGI (reference sequence). The CDR3 DNA sequence: TGTGCCAGCAGTCCACAGGGAGCATCTCAGCCCCAGCATTTT. Translating gives CASSPQGASQPQHF.

About this clonotype itself: An end of the junction does not agree with germline; a read error may underlie this. The gene calls are TRBV5-3 and TRBJ2-7, with D maybe TRBD1 (5 bases). TRBV5-3 is an open reading frame whose function is uncertain. CDR3 size: 13 residues. Here the CDR3 DNA reads TGTGCCAGCAGCTTCTCAGGGTACTACGAGCAGTACTTC. Translation gives CASSFSGYYEQYF.

The chain links TRBV12-3 or TRBV12-4 to TRBJ1-1, with D maybe TRBD1 (6 bases). Trimming removed 7 bases from V and 0 bases from J, with 15 bases in between. The CDR3 length is 15 residues. The CDR3 DNA is TGTGCCAGCACCACAGGGTTCCTAATGAACACTGAAGCTTTCTTT. It is translated as CASTTGFLMNTEAFF.

The chain joins TRBV6-1 to TRBJ1-1; possibly TRBD1 for D (6 bases). The CDR3 length is 14 residues. Germline V lookup: CDR1 MNHNS, CDR2 SASEGT. V dropped 4 bases and J dropped 3 bases, with 12 bases sitting between them. The CDR3 protein is CASSGRGWDTEAFF. The CDR3 region has the DNA TGTGCCAGCAGTGGCAGGGGTTGGGACACTGAAGCTTTCTTT.